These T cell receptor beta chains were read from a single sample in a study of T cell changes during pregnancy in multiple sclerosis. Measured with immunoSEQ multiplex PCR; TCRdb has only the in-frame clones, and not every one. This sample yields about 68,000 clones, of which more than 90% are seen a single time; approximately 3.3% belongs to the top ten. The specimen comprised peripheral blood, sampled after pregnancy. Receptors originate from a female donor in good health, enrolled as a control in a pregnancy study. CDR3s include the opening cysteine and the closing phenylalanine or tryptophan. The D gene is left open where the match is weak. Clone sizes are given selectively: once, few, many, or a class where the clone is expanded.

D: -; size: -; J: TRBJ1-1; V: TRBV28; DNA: TGTGCCAGCAGTTTAATCAGTGAAGCTTTCTTT; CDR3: CASSLISEAFF
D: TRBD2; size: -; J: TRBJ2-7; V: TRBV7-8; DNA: TGTGCCAGCAGCTTACGCGGACTAGCCGACGAGCAGTACTTC; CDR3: CASSLRGLADEQYF
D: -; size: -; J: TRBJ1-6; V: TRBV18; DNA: TGTGCCAGCTCCCCCGCAGGGATTAAAGCCCTCCACTTT; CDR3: CASSPAGIKALHF
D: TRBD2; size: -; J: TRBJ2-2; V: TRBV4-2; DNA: TGTGCCAGCAGCCGGACTAGCTCGGGACTAGCGGGGGGGGCCGGGGAGCTGTTTTTT; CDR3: CASSRTSSGLAGGAGELFF
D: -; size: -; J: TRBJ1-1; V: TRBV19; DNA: TGTGCCAGTAGTATTAGCGGGTGGGGGACTGAAGCTTTCTTT; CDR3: CASSISGWGTEAFF
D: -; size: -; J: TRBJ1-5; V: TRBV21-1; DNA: TGTGCCAGCCCACAGGGCTATCAGCCCCAGCATTTT; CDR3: CASPQGYQPQHF
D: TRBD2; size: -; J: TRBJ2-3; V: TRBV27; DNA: TGTGCCAGCAGTCCCGGGACTAGCGGGGACCCGGGGGATACGCAGTATTTT; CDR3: CASSPGTSGDPGDTQYF
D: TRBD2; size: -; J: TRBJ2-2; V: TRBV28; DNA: TGTGCCAGCAGTTGGGCTAGCGGGGGACGGGAGCTGTTTTTT; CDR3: CASSWASGGRELFF
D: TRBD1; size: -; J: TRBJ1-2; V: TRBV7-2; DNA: TGTGCCAGCAGCGGAGGACAGGGGAGGAACTATGGCTACACCTTC; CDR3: CASSGGQGRNYGYTF
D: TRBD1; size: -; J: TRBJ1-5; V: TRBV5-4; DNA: TGTGCCAGCAGCTTGGACAGGGGGAGTCAGCCCCAGCATTTT; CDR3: CASSLDRGSQPQHF
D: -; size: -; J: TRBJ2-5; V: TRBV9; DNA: TGTGCCAGCAGCGGACCTTGGGAGAGCGATCCCCAGTACTTC; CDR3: CASSGPWESDPQYF
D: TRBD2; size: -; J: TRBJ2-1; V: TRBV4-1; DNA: TGCGCCAGCAGCTGGGTAGCGGGGGGTGAGCAGTTCTTC; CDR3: CASSWVAGGEQFF
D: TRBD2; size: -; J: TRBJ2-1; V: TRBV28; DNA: TGTGCCAGCAGTTTAGCGACTAGCGGGAGTTACAATGAGCAGTTCTTC; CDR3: CASSLATSGSYNEQFF
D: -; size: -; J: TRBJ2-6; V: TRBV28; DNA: TGTGCCAGCAGTCCCCGACAGAGAGGGGCCAACGTCCTGACTTTC; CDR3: CASSPRQRGANVLTF
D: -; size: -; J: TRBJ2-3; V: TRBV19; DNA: TGTGCCAGTACTTTCAGGGGTGGACCCGCACCAGATACGCAGTATTTT; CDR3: CASTFRGGPAPDTQYF
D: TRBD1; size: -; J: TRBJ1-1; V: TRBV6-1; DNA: TGTGCCAGCAGTGAAGTAACCGGGACAGGGGGGTTCGAAGCTTTCTTT; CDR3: CASSEVTGTGGFEAFF
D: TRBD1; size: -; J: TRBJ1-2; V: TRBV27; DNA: TGTGCCAGTCTCCCCTCTGGACAGGGAATCTATGGCTACACCTTC; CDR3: CASLPSGQGIYGYTF
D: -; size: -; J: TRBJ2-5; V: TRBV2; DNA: TGTGCCAGCAATACGGAACAGACAGGGACCCAGTACTTC; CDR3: CASNTEQTGTQYF
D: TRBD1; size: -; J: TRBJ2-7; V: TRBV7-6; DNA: TGTGCCAGCAGCTTCGGGACAGGGGGAGACTCCTACGAGCAGTACTTC; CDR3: CASSFGTGGDSYEQYF
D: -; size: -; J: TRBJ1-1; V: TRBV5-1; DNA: TGCGCCAGCAGCCCTGGGGCAGGGGCCAGGAGCACTGAAGCTTTCTTT; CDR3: CASSPGAGARSTEAFF
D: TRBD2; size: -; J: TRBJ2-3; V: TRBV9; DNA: TGTGCCAGCAGCGTAGGGCAGCGGGGGAGCACAGATACGCAGTATTTT; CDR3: CASSVGQRGSTDTQYF
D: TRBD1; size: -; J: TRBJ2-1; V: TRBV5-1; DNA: TGCGCCAGCAGCTTTGGGACAGAGTTTTACAATGAGCAGTTCTTC; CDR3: CASSFGTEFYNEQFF
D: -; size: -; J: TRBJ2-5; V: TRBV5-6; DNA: TGTGCCAGCAGCTTGTTTCTAGCGAGCCTCCAAGAGACCCAGTACTTC; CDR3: CASSLFLASLQETQYF
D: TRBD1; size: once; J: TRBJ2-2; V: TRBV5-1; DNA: TGCGCCAGCAGCTCCGGGACAGGGAACACCGGGGAGCTGTTTTTT; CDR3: CASSSGTGNTGELFF
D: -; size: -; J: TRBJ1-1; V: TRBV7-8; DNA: TGTGCCAGCAGCTTAGTTTTTCGCACTGAAGCTTTCTTT; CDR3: CASSLVFRTEAFF
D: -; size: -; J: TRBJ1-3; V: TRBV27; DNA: TGTGCCAGCAGCGAGGGATCTGGAAACACCATATATTTT; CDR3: CASSEGSGNTIYF
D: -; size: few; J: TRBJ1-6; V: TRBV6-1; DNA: TGTGCCAGCAGTGCCCGGGACTCCGGATCACCCCTCCACTTT; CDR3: CASSARDSGSPLHF
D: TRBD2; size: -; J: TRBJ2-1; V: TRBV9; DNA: TGTGCCAGCAGCGTAGGCCTAGCGGGGAGGCAGGAGCAGTTCTTC; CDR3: CASSVGLAGRQEQFF
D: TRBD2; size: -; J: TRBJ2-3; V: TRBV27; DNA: TGTGCCAGCACTGACGGGGGGGCTAGCACAGATACGCAGTATTTT; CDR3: CASTDGGASTDTQYF
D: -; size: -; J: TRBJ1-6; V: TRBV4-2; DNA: TGTGCCAGCAGCCCGGGACAAGATAATTCACCCCTCCACTTT; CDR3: CASSPGQDNSPLHF
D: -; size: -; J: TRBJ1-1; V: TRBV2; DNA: TGTGCCAGCATCGGGGAAGGGAAGGGCACTGAAGCTTTCTTT; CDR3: CASIGEGKGTEAFF
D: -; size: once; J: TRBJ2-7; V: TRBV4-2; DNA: TGTGCCAGCAGCCAAGAGAACAGAGTCTACGAGCAGTACTTC; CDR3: CASSQENRVYEQYF
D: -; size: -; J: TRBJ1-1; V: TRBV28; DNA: TGTGCCAGCCTCGGGTTCACTGAAGCTTTCTTT; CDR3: CASLGFTEAFF
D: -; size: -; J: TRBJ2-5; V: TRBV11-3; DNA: TGTGCCAGCAGCTTGGGAGGGGGAGGAGGAGAGACCCAGTACTTC; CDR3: CASSLGGGGGETQYF
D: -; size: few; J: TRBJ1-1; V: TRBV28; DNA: TGTGCCAGCAGCGGCCGGGAGGGGAACACTGAAGCTTTCTTT; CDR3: CASSGREGNTEAFF
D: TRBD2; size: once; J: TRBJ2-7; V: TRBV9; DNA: TGTGCCAGCAGCGTAGGGGGACTAGGAGGTCGCGAGCAGTACTTC; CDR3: CASSVGGLGGREQYF
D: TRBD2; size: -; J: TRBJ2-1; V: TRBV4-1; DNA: TGCGCCAGCAGCCAACGAACTAGCGGGGGGCTGGATGAGCAGTTCTTC; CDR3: CASSQRTSGGLDEQFF
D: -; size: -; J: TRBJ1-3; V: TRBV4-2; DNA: TGTGCCAGCAGCCAAGAGTTGGGTCGCGGGACGCGAAACACCATATATTTT; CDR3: CASSQELGRGTRNTIYF
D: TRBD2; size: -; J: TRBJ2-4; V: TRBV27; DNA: TGTGCCAGCAGTGGGGGGGGTATCGTGGCCAAAAACATTCAGTACTTC; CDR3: CASSGGGIVAKNIQYF
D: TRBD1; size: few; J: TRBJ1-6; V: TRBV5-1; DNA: TGCGCCAGCAGCCCCGGACAGGGAAGTTCACCCCTCCACTTT; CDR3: CASSPGQGSSPLHF
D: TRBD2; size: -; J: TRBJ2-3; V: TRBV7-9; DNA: TGTGCCAGCAGCCTTACGGGGGGACTCCAAGATACGCAGTATTTT; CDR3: CASSLTGGLQDTQYF
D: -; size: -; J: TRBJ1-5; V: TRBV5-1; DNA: TGCGCCAGCAGCTTGGATGCAGGGGGCAATCAGCCCCAGCATTTT; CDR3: CASSLDAGGNQPQHF
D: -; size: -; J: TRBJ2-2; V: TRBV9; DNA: TGTGCCAGCAGCGTAGCGAGTCGGTCCCTTAAGTCCGGGGAGCTGTTTTTT; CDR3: CASSVASRSLKSGELFF
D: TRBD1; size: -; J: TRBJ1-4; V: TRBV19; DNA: TGTGCCAGTATCCCAAACAATTCCGGGGGACAGACCGCAACTAATGAAAAACTGTTTTTT; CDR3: CASIPNNSGGQTATNEKLFF
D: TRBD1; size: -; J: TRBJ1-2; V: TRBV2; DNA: TGTGCCAGCAGGTACCTGGGACAGGGGAACTATGGCTACACCTTC; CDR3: CASRYLGQGNYGYTF
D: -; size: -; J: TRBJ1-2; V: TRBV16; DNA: TGTGCCAGCAGCCAATCGACAGTACTACACTTC; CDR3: CASSQSTVLHF
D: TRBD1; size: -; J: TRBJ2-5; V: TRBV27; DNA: TGTGCCAGCAGTTTCCTGGACAGGAACCAAGAGACCCAGTACTTC; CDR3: CASSFLDRNQETQYF
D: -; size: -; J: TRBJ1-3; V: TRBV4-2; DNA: TGTGCCAGCAGCCAAGGTGCAGGGGTGGGTAACACCATATATTTT; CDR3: CASSQGAGVGNTIYF
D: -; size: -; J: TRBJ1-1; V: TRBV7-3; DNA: TGTGCCAGCAGTTTTTCCAGGGCCGAAGGGACTGAAGCTTTCTTT; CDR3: CASSFSRAEGTEAFF
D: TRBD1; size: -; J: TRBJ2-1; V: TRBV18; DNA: TGTGCCAGCTCACCAATAGGGACAGGGAGCTCCTACAATGAGCAGTTCTTC; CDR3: CASSPIGTGSSYNEQFF
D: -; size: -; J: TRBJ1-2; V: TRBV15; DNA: TGTGCCACCAGCAGAGACAGGGAAGTAAACTATGGCTACACCTTC; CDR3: CATSRDREVNYGYTF
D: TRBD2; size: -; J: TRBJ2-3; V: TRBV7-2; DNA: TGTGCCAGCAGCTCGACTAGCGGCCCCACAGATACGCAGTATTTT; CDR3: CASSSTSGPTDTQYF
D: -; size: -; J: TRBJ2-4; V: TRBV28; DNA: TGTGCCAGCAGTTTACGGCTCGGGGAAAAAGTCATTCAGTACTTC; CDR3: CASSLRLGEKVIQYF
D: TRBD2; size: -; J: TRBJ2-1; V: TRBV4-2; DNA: TGTGCCAGCAGCCAAGCGGGAGGGCCCTATGAGCAGTTCTTC; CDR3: CASSQAGGPYEQFF
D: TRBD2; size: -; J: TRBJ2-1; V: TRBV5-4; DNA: TGTGCCAGCAGCTTAGGGGCGGGGGGCTACAATGAGCAGTTCTTC; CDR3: CASSLGAGGYNEQFF